The 20 T cell receptor beta chains in this list originate from one sample, sequenced in a study of blood T cell repertoires in COVID-19. Produced via immunoSEQ multiplex PCR; TCRdb's table is partial and in-frame only. This table has 150,000 or so clones, approximately 84% appearing once. Sequenced sample: peripheral blood. These receptors originate from a woman of 80 years or more with acute or convalescent COVID-19.

The chain links TRBV30 to TRBJ2-2, with 12 nucleotides matching TRBD2. Germline trimming cut 3 bases from V and 6 bases from J; bases unmatched to any gene: 2. The length of the CDR3 is 14 residues. The germline CDR1 and CDR2 sequences are GTSNPN and SVGIG (reference sequence). For the CDR3, the DNA is TGTGCCTGGAGAACTAGCGGGAGGTCCGGGGAGCTGTTTTTT. Protein: CAWRTSGRSGELFF.

The V and J genes are TRBV20-1 and TRBJ1-1; D unresolved. Germline V gives CDR1 DFQATT, CDR2 SNEGSKA (reference sequence). Trimming pared 3 bases from V and 0 bases from J, leaving 14 bases between. The CDR3 has 15 amino acids. The CDR3 sequence is CSASEFGVMNTEAFF. The CDR3 DNA reads TGCAGTGCTAGTGAGTTCGGTGTTATGAACACTGAAGCTTTCTTT.

The chain has TRBV11-3 and TRBJ2-2; D gene ambiguous. The CDR3 loop spans 15 amino acids. V was clipped by 2 bases and J by 4 bases, with 11 bases between them. Germline loops: CDR1 SGHNT, CDR2 YENEEA. The CDR3 loop is CASSLRGGSTGELFF. The CDR3 nucleotides read TGTGCCAGCAGCTTACGTGGCGGATCCACCGGGGAGCTGTTTTTT. The full variable domain, in which reference TRBV11-3 and TRBJ2-2 provide the parts outside the CDR3, is EAGVVQSPRYKIIEKKQPVAFWCNPISGHNTLYWYLQNLGQGPELLIRYENEEAVDDSQLPKDRFSAERLKGVDSTLKIQPAELGDSAVYLCASSLRGGSTGELFFGEGSRLTVL.

This clone came up many times. The chain couples TRBV19 to TRBJ2-3, with D possibly TRBD2 on 5 matching bases. CDR1 is LNHDA, CDR2 SQIVND, per germline (reference sequence). The CDR3 consists of 15 residues. V lost 6 bases to trimming and J lost 0 bases, with 13 bases between them. CDR3 coding DNA: TGTGCCAGTAGGATTGGACTGTCCAGCACAGATACGCAGTATTTT. Its protein is CASRIGLSSTDTQYF.

The rearrangement uses TRBV14 and TRBJ2-2; 9 bases fit TRBD2. V lost 1 base, J lost 2 bases, and 2 bases stayed unmatched. CDR1 is SGHDN, CDR2 FVKESK, per germline. There are 16 residues in the CDR3. This CDR3 is CASSQVAGANTGELFF. DNA of the CDR3: TGTGCCAGCAGCCAAGTAGCGGGGGCTAACACCGGGGAGCTGTTTTTT.

The chain has TRBV6-5 and TRBJ1-2, with 10 nucleotides matching TRBD1. Germline CDR1 reads MNHEY; CDR2 reads SVGAGI. This CDR3 has 13 residues. The junction had 1 base not matched to a gene; V was cut back by 2 bases and J by 7 bases. CDR3 loop: CASSYGTGAGYTF. CDR3 nucleotides: TGTGCCAGCAGTTACGGGACAGGGGCTGGCTACACCTTC.

This sequence joins TRBV29-1 and TRBJ2-3; 7 positions agree with TRBD1. CDR1 is SQVTM and CDR2 is ANQGSEA in the germline V gene. The length of the CDR3 is 15 residues. The V and J ends lost 0 bases and 1 base, in that order; junction bases with no gene match: 4. CDR3 protein: CSVEDQGTGTDTQYF. The CDR3 DNA reads TGCAGCGTTGAAGATCAAGGGACAGGCACAGATACGCAGTATTTT.

This chain connects TRBV4-1 to TRBJ2-1, with 13 bases aligning to TRBD2. Per the germline V gene, CDR1 is MGHRA and CDR2 is YSYEKL. Trimming cost V 1 base and J 5 bases; bases outside gene matches: 2. The CDR3 covers 16 residues. The DNA for the CDR3 is TGCGCCAGCAGCCAAGTGGGACTAGCGGGAAACAATGAGCAGTTCTTC. Protein sequence: CASSQVGLAGNNEQFF.

The V and J genes are TRBV6-5 and TRBJ1-3, with 7 bases lining up with TRBD1. The CDR3 covers 15 residues. The germline V gene encodes CDR1 MNHEY and CDR2 SVGAGI. V dropped 8 bases and J dropped 3; count of bases not matched to a gene: 10. CDR3 loop: CASGRQGGFGNTIYF. CDR3 DNA: TGTGCCAGCGGTCGACAGGGTGGTTTTGGAAACACCATATATTTT.

There are a few counts of this clone. The CDR3 reads CASSVASRSYGTDTQYF. The CDR3 bases are TGTGCCAGCAGCGTAGCATCGAGGAGTTACGGCACAGATACGCAGTATTTT. This chain uses TRBV9 with TRBJ2-3; D gene unclear. Germline V gives CDR1 SGDLS, CDR2 YYNGEE. The CDR3 extends over 17 amino acids. The V gene lost 0 bases and the J gene lost 1 base, with 15 bases spanning the gap.

V usage is TRBV19 and J usage is TRBJ1-6, with a weak D call TRBD1 (5 bases). The CDR3 is made up of 14 amino acids. V was clipped by 2 bases and J by 8 bases, with 10 bases between them. Germline lookup yields CDR1 LNHDA and CDR2 SQIVND (reference sequence). For the CDR3, the DNA is TGTGCCAGTAGTATAACAGGAAGGGATTCACCCCTCCACTTT. Protein sequence: CASSITGRDSPLHF.

The rearrangement joins TRBV6-5 to TRBJ2-3, with D tentatively TRBD2 (6 bases). Germline CDR1 reads MNHEY; CDR2 reads SVGAGI. The CDR3 consists of 15 residues. V was cut by 6 bases and J by 0 bases, with 13 bases left in between. The CDR3 region is CASSREPLSTDTQYF. The CDR3 DNA is TGTGCCAGCAGCCGGGAGCCACTCAGCACAGATACGCAGTATTTT.

The J gene is TRBJ2-1, the V gene TRBV28, with 10 bases lining up with TRBD2. The V gene end was trimmed by 5 bases and the J gene end by 3 bases; junction bases not matched to a gene: 4. Per the germline V gene, CDR1 is MDHEN and CDR2 is SYDVKM. This CDR3 spans 15 amino acids. In DNA form, the CDR3 reads TGTGCCAGCAGTCCGTGGACTAGCGGCTACAATGAGCAGTTCTTC. Translated, it gives CASSPWTSGYNEQFF.

Of note for this clone: Sequence at one end of the junction differs from germline and may be a read error. The identical CDR3 is also encoded by other nucleotide sequences in the sample. V and J are TRBV5-1 and TRBJ1-2; 8 bases map to TRBD1. This CDR3 is built from 12 residues. Germline lookup yields CDR1 SGHRS and CDR2 YFSETQ. The CDR3 spells CASSLDRVGYTF. Here the CDR3 DNA reads TGCGCCAGCAGTTTGGACAGGGTAGGCTACACCTTC.

The rearrangement links TRBV18 to TRBJ2-5; 8 nucleotides agree with TRBD1. CDR3 length: 14 residues. The germline V gene has CDR1 KGHSH and CDR2 LQKENI. V gave up 2 bases and J gave up 1 base; unmatched junction bases: 0. This CDR3 is CASSPGTGQETQYF. The CDR3 coding sequence is TGTGCCAGCTCACCAGGGACAGGCCAAGAGACCCAGTACTTC.

This clone was observed once. The chain has TRBV9 and TRBJ2-6; 15 bases map to TRBD2. The germline V gene encodes CDR1 SGDLS and CDR2 YYNGEE. The trim removed 4 bases at V and 0 bases at J, leaving 8 bases unmatched. The CDR3 runs to 20 residues. The chain's CDR3 is CASSPHGLAGGPSGANVLTF. The CDR3 region has the DNA TGTGCCAGCAGCCCCCACGGACTAGCGGGAGGGCCCTCTGGGGCCAACGTCCTGACTTTC. The full variable domain, with the rest looked up from reference TRBV9 and TRBJ2-6, is DSGVTQTPKHLITATGQRVTLRCSPRSGDLSVYWYQQSLDQGLQFLIQYYNGEERAKGNILERFSAQQFPDLHSELNLSSLELGDSALYFCASSPHGLAGGPSGANVLTFGAGSRLTVL.

The chain couples TRBV6-6 to TRBJ2-7, with TRBD1 matching 11 bases. The CDR3 is 12 residues long. Trimming cost V 9 bases and J 7 bases; bases outside gene matches: 5. The germline gives CDR1 MNHNY, CDR2 SVGAGI (reference sequence). The CDR3 region has the DNA TGTGCCAGTGGACAGGGGGCTGGGGAGCAGTACTTC. Protein product: CASGQGAGEQYF.

J is TRBJ1-2 and V is TRBV6-1; D is possibly TRBD1 (5 bases). Looked up from germline, CDR1 is MNHNS and CDR2 is SASEGT. Trimming stripped 0 bases from V and 7 bases from J, with 21 bases between. There are 17 residues in the CDR3. This CDR3 reads CASSEAHLRGDPGGYTF. In DNA, the CDR3 is TGTGCCAGCAGTGAAGCGCACCTTAGGGGCGATCCGGGTGGCTACACCTTC.

This clone is a singleton in its sample. J is TRBJ1-4 and V is TRBV7-9, with D tentatively TRBD1 (5 bases). This CDR3 spans 15 amino acids. The V gene lost 1 base and the J gene lost 4 bases, with 10 bases spanning the gap. From germline, CDR1 is SEHNR and CDR2 FQNEAQ (reference sequence). DNA for the CDR3: TGTGCCAGCAGCTTAGGGGGCACAGATAATGAAAAACTGTTTTTT. Protein: CASSLGGTDNEKLFF.

The chain has TRBV11-2 and TRBJ1-2, with 8 bases matching TRBD1. The V gene end was trimmed by 1 base and the J gene end by 2 bases; junction bases not matched to a gene: 3. CDR1 and CDR2 (germline): SGHAT, FQNNGV. This CDR3 is built from 15 residues. The CDR3 spells CASSLVAGGNYGYTF. The CDR3 region has the DNA TGTGCCAGCAGCTTAGTGGCAGGGGGCAACTATGGCTACACCTTC.